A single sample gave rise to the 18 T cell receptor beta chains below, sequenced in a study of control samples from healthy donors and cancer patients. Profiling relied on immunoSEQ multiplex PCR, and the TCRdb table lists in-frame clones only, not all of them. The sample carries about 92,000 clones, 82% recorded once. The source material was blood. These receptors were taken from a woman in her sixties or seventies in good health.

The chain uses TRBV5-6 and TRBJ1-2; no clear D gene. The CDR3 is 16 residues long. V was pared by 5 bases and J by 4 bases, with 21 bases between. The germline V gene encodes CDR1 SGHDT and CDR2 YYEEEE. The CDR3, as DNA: TGTGCCAGCAGTCTGGGGTCCCGCTACCCGTCCTATGGCTACACCTTC. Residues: CASSLGSRYPSYGYTF.

The CDR3 nucleotides are TGTGCCAGTAGTATAGCGGCGGCAGGGCCTGGCTACACCTTC. Its translation: CASSIAAAGPGYTF. The rearrangement links TRBV19 to TRBJ1-2; D possibly corresponds to TRBD1 (5 bases). With 1 base removed from V and 7 bases from J, the gap between germline ends came to 13 bases. The germline V gene has CDR1 LNHDA and CDR2 SQIVND (reference sequence). CDR3 length equals 14 residues.

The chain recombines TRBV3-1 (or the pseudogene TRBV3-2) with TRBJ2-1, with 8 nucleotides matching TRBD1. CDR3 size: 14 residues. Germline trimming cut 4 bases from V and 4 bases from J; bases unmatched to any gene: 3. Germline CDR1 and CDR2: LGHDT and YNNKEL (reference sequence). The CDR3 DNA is TGTGCCAGCAGCCCTTGGACAGGGTACAATGAGCAGTTCTTC. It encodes CASSPWTGYNEQFF.

CDR3: CSVVKGKVNEKLFF. CDR3 nucleotide sequence: TGCAGCGTTGTTAAGGGGAAGGTCAATGAAAAACTGTTTTTT. The V gene is TRBV29-1, the J gene TRBJ1-4, with D tentatively TRBD1 (5 bases). The CDR3 totals 14 residues. From germline, CDR1 is SQVTM and CDR2 ANQGSEA. V dropped 4 bases and J dropped 5 bases, with 14 bases sitting between them.

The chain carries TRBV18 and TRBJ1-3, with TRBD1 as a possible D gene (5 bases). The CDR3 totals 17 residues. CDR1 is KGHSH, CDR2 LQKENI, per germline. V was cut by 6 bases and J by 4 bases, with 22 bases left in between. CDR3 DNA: TGTGCCAGCTCCCCGGCTCGGGGGTTGGAGTCGGGAAACACCATATATTTT. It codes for CASSPARGLESGNTIYF.

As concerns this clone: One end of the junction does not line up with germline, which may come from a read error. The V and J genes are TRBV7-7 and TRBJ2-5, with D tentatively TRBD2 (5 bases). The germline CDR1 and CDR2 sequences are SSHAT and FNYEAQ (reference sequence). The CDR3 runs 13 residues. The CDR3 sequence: CASSLRRQETQYF. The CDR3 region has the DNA TGTGCTAGCAGTTTAAGGAGGCAAGAGACCCAGTACTTC. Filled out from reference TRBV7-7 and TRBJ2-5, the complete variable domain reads GAGVSQSPRYKVTKRGQDVTLRCDPISSHATLYWYQQALGQGPEFLTYFNYEAQPDKSGLPSDRFSAERPEGSISTLTIQRTEQRDSAMYRCASSLRRQETQYFGPGTRLLVL.

CDR3 DNA: TGTGCCAGCAGTATACCTAGCGGGACCTACGAGCAGTACTTC. As protein: CASSIPSGTYEQYF. V and J are TRBV28 and TRBJ2-7; 9 nucleotides agree with TRBD2. The CDR3 has 14 amino acids. Trimming removed 5 bases from V and 2 bases from J; junction bases left unmatched: 4. Germline lookup yields CDR1 MDHEN and CDR2 SYDVKM.

CDR3 bases: TGTGCCAGCAGTATCACATTGGGACAGGGGCGAAGGGGTGAAAAACTGTTTTTT. It codes for CASSITLGQGRRGEKLFF. The chain employs TRBV28 and TRBJ1-4; 10 bases fit TRBD1. The J segment lost 7 bases and the V segment lost 5 bases, leaving 16 bases of the junction unmatched. The CDR3 length is 18 residues. Germline loops: CDR1 MDHEN, CDR2 SYDVKM.

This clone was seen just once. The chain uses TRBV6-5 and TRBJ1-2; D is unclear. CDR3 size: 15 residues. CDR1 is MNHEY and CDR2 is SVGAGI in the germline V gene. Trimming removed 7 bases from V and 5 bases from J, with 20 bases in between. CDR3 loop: CASKKGWEAAYGYTF. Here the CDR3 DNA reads TGTGCCAGCAAGAAAGGGTGGGAGGCCGCTTATGGCTACACCTTC.

The CDR3 loop is CASSYSLRSYEQYF. CDR3 bases: TGTGCCAGCAGTTACTCGTTGAGGTCCTACGAGCAGTACTTC. V gene TRBV6-2 or TRBV6-3 combines with J gene TRBJ2-7; D ambiguous. The V end was cut by 0 bases, the J end by 1 base, with 7 bases between. There are 14 residues in the CDR3. CDR1 and CDR2 (germline): MNHEY, SVGEGT.

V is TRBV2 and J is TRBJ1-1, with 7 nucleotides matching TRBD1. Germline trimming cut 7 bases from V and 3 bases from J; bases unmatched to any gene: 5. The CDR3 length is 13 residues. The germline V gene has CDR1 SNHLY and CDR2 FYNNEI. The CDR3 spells CASTPDRDTEAFF. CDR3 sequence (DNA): TGTGCCAGCACCCCTGACAGGGACACTGAAGCTTTCTTT.

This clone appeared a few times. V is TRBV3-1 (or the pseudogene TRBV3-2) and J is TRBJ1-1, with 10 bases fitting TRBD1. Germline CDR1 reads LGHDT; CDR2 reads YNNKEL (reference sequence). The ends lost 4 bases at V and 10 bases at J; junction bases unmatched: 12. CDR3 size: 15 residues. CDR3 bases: TGTGCCAGCAGCCTAAACACAGGACAGGGGGTGAGAGCTTTCTTT. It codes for CASSLNTGQGVRAFF.

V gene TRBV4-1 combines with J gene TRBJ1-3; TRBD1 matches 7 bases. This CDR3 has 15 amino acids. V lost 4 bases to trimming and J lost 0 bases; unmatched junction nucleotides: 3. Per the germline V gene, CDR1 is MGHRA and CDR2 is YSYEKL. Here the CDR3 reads CASSPGQLSGNTIYF. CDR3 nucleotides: TGCGCCAGCAGCCCGGGACAGCTCTCTGGAAACACCATATATTTT.

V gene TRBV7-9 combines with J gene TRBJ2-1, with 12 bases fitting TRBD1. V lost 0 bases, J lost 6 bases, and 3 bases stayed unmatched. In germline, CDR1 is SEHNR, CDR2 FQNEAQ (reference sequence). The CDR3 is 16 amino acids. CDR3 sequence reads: CASSLAGTGGLNEQFF. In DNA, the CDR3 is TGTGCCAGCAGCTTAGCGGGGACAGGGGGCCTCAATGAGCAGTTCTTC.

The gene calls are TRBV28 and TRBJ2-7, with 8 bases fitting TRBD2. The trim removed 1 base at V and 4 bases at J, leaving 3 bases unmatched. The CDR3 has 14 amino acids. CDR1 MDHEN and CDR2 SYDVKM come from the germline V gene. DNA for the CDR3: TGTGCCAGCAGTTTATACGGGAGGGCTTACGAGCAGTACTTC. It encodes CASSLYGRAYEQYF.

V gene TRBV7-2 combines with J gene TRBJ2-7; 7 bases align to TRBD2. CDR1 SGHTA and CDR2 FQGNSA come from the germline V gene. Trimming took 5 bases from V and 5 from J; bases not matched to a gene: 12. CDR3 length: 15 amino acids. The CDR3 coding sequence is TGTGCCAGCAGCCCCTTGGGGGGGATTCTCGACGAGCAGTACTTC. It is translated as CASSPLGGILDEQYF.

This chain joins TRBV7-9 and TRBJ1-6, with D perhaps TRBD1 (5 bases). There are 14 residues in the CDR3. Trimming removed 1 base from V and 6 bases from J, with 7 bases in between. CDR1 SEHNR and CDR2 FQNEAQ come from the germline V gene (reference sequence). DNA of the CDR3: TGTGCCAGCAGCTTAGGACAGTTTAATTCACCCCTCCACTTT. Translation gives CASSLGQFNSPLHF.

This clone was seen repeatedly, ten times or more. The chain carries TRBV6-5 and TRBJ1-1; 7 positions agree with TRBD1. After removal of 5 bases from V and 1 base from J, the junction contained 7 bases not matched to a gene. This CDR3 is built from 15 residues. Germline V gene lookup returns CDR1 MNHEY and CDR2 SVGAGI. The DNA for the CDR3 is TGTGCCAGCAGTCCACGGGACAGTAGGAACACTGAAGCTTTCTTT. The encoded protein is CASSPRDSRNTEAFF.